This T cell receptor (beta chain) stems from a study of blood T cell repertoires in COVID-19. Overall study: T cells, B-cell-depleted T cells, or PBMCs supplied cDNA or gDNA.

The method was immunoSEQ multiplex PCR; TCRdb's version includes in-frame clones alone and lacks a portion of them. The sample gives about 75,000 clones, roughly 90% of which show up once; around 2.6% is in the top ten. Germline V gives CDR1 MGHRA, CDR2 YSYEKL. Trimming removed 0 bases at V and 6 bases at J, with 15 bases between. This CDR3 has 15 residues. This clone is a singleton in its sample. Specimen: peripheral blood. The chain couples TRBV4-1 to TRBJ2-7, with D perhaps matching TRBD2 (6 bases). This TCR was recovered from a human donor in a cohort sampled during active COVID-19. CDR3 protein: CASSQEKGRRGEQYF. In nucleotides, the CDR3 is TGCGCCAGCAGCCAAGAAAAGGGCCGGAGGGGCGAGCAGTACTTC.